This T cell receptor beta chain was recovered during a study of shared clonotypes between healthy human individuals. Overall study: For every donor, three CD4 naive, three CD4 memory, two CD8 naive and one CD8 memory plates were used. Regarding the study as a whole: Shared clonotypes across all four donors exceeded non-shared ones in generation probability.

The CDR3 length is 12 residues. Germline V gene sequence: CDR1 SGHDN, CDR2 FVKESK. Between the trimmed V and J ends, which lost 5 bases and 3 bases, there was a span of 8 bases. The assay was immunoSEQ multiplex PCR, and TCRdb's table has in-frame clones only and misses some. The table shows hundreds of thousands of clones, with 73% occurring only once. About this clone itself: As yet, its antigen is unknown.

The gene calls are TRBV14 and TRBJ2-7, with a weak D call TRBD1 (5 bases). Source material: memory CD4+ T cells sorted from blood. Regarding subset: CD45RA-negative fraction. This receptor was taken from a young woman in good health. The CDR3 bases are TGTGCCAGCAGCGGGGCAGGCTACGAGCAGTACTTC. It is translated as CASSGAGYEQYF.